This T cell receptor (beta chain) emerged from a study of T-cell reconstitution after alpha-beta-depleted transplantation in children. Overall study findings and caveats: There were some patients whose high TCRbeta diversity at day 60 came from surviving recipient T cells and thymic progenitors. When one year had passed after transplant, most T-cell counts and diversity came from newly produced T cells.

TCRbeta library construction was performed incorporating unique molecular identifiers. Each CDR3 protein gets one entry after TCRdb re-called the PCR reads with MiXCR. This sample yields 220,000 or so distinct CDR3 sequences, of which around 8% are seen a single time; approximately 6% belongs to the top ten. As to this clonotype: Its antigen remains unknown. This may stem from a read error, because a much larger clone lies one nucleotide away.

This CDR3 comprises 14 residues. Germline assignment: CDR1 DFQATT and CDR2 SNEGSKA (reference sequence). Sample: PBMCs, mostly from graft donor cells, taken 180 days after TCRalphabeta/CD19-depleted stem cell transplant. The chain combines TRBV20-1 with TRBJ2-7; 10 bases are shared with TRBD2. The sequence was obtained from a male patient between 5 and 17 years old who had a stem cell transplant for acute lymphoblastic leukemia, so the T cells may come from the graft donor. CDR3 nucleotides: TGCAGAGCTGTTTCTAGCGGGAGCTTTGGCGAGCAGTACTTC. Protein sequence: CRAVSSGSFGEQYF.